This T cell receptor (beta chain) originates from a study of cytomegalovirus exposure and HLA in healthy donors. Study overall: Sequencing of 150 million to 200 million T cells in an earlier analysis found about 120 million unique TCR beta sequences. Among the 398 donors who were genotyped, 81% fell in the genetic ancestry cluster that is associated with self-reported Caucasian donors.

60 Vbeta and 13 Jbeta primers were used in PCR. Sequenced by immunoSEQ multiplex PCR; TCRdb stores in-frame clones only, minus some. The sample lists about 94,000 clones; over 60% were seen once. Per the germline V gene, CDR1 is MNHEY and CDR2 is SMNVEV (reference sequence). Trimming left V 8 bases short and J 3 bases short, with 11 bases between. The CDR3 is 13 amino acids. This chain joins TRBV27 and TRBJ1-5; a weak D match, TRBD1 (6 bases). The sequencing sample was made of PBMCs. The source is a man under 40 in good health and CMV-seronegative. The CDR3 DNA sequence: TGTGCCAGCGGAACAGGGAACAATCAGCCCCAGCATTTT. It is translated as CASGTGNNQPQHF.